This TCR beta chain is from a study of long-term antiretroviral therapy in people with HIV. The V and J ends lost 3 bases and 6 bases, in that order; junction bases with no gene match: 9. In germline, CDR1 is SGHRS, CDR2 YFSETQ. This CDR3 contains 16 residues. Runs used v3.0 of the immunoSEQ assay and were done at survey level. Repertoires were generated with immunoSEQ multiplex PCR, while TCRdb's copy carries only in-frame clones and drops some. Of tens of thousands of clones listed, roughly 80% are singletons. The chain combines TRBV5-1 with TRBJ2-5; 12 nucleotides match TRBD1. The sample consisted of unsorted PBMCs, taken 0.5 years before starting antiretroviral therapy. The TCR was taken from a man in his forties or fifties with HIV. CDR3 protein: CASSSSGTGGRKTQYF. CDR3 nucleotide sequence: TGCGCCAGCAGCTCATCCGGGACAGGGGGCAGAAAGACCCAGTACTTC.